This T cell receptor (beta chain) originates from a study of control samples from healthy donors and cancer patients. Germline CDR1 MGHRA, CDR2 YSYEKL. The CDR3 contains 14 residues. V was cut by 0 bases and J by 8 bases, with 11 bases left in between. TCRdb keeps only in-frame clones here, not all; method: immunoSEQ multiplex PCR. The repertoire holds around 180,000 clones, about 90% seen once, with roughly 2% in the top ten. Sequences were obtained from blood. V gene TRBV4-1 combines with J gene TRBJ2-1; D is undetermined. This TCR came from a woman in her thirties or forties in good health. DNA for the CDR3: TGCGCCAGCAGCCAAGAGGGAAGTCGGGATGAGCAGTTCTTC. Its protein product is CASSQEGSRDEQFF.